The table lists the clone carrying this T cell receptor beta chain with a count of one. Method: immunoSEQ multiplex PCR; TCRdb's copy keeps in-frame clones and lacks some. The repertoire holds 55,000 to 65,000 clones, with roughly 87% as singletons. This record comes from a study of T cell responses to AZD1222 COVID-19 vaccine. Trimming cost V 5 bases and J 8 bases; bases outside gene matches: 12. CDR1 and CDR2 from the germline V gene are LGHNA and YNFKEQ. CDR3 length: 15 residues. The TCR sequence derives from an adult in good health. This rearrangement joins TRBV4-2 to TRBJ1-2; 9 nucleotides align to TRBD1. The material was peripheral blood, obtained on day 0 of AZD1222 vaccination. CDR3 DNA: TGTGCCAGCAGCACTCGGGGACAGGGCACAGGGGGCTACACCTTC. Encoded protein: CASSTRGQGTGGYTF.